This paragraph covers one T cell receptor (beta chain) sequence. The antigen is undetermined. TCRdb called the 5' RACE reads again in MiXCR, with one record for every CDR3 protein. The data show approximately 600,000 distinct CDR3 sequences, 7.5% to 10% seen once. CDR1 and CDR2 (germline): SGHRS, YFSETQ. This CDR3 comprises 14 residues. Trimming left V 0 bases short and J 6 bases short, with 12 bases between. These data come from a study of identical twins. Findings and limits, study-wide: High-abundance cord blood beta clonotypes had fewer insertions; memory repertoires showed none. The study based its conclusions on cross-sectional statistical analysis and did not follow the same donors.

This same sample was also part of a study on yellow fever vaccine responses in identical twins.

The rearrangement joins TRBV5-1 to TRBJ1-1; TRBD1 is a possible D gene (5 bases). This sequence was found in a woman under 30 in good health. What was sequenced was PBMCs. CDR3 nucleotide sequence: TGCGCCAGCAGCTTGGAACTCACAGGCTCTGAAGCTTTCTTT. Its translation is CASSLELTGSEAFF.